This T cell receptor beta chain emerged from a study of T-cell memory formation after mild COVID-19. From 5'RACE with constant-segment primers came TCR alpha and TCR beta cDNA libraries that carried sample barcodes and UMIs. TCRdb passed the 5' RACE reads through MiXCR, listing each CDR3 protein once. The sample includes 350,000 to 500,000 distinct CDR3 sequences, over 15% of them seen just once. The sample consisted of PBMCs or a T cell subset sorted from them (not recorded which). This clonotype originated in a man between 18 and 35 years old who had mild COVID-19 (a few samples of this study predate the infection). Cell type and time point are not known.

For the CDR3, the DNA is TGCGCCAGCAGCCAAGATCTTCCGGGCCCGGATGAAAAACTGTTTTTT. Translated, it gives CASSQDLPGPDEKLFF. The chain has TRBV4-1 and TRBJ1-4, with D uncertain. The length of the CDR3 is 16 residues. V was pared by 0 bases and J by 6 bases, with 14 bases between. CDR1 is MGHRA and CDR2 is YSYEKL in the germline V gene.